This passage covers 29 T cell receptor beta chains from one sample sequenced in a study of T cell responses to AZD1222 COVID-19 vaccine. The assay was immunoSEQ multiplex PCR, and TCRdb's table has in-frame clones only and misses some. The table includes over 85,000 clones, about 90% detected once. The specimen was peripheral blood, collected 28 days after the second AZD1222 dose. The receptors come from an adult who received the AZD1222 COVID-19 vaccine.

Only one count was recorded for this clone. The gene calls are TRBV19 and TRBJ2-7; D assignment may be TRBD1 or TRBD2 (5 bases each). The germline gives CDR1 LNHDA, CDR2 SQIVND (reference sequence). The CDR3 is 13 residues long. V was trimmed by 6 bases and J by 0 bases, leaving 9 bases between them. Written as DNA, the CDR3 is TGTGCCAGTAGCATTGGGGGCTCCTACGAGCAGTACTTC. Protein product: CASSIGGSYEQYF. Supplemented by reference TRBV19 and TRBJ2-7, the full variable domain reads DGGITQSPKYLFRKEGQNVTLSCEQNLNHDAMYWYRQDPGQGLRLIYYSQIVNDFQKGDIAEGYSVSREKKESFPLTVTSAQKNPTAFYLCASSIGGSYEQYFGPGTRLTVT.

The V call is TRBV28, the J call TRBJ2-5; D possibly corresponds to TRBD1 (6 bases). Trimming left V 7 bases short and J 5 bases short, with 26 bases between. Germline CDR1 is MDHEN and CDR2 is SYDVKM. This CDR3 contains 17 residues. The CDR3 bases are TGTGCCAGCAATACCCCTCGGAACAGGGCCCCGGGGGAGACCCAGTACTTC. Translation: CASNTPRNRAPGETQYF. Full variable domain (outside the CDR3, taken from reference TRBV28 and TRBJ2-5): DVKVTQSSRYLVKRTGEKVFLECVQDMDHENMFWYRQDPGLGLRLIYFSYDVKMKEKGDIPEGYSVSREKKERFSLILESASTNQTSMYLCASNTPRNRAPGETQYFGPGTRLLVL.

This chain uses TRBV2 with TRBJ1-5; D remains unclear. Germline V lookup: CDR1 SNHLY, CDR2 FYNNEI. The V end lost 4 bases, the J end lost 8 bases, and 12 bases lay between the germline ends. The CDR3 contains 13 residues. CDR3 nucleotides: TGTGCCAGCAGTGGAGAGGTTCAAGAGCCCCAGCATTTT. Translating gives CASSGEVQEPQHF.

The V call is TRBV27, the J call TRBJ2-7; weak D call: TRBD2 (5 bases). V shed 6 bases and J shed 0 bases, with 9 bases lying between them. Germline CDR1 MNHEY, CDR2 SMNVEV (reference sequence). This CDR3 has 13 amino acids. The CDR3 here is CASRDFSSYEQYF. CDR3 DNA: TGTGCCAGCAGGGACTTTAGCTCCTACGAGCAGTACTTC.

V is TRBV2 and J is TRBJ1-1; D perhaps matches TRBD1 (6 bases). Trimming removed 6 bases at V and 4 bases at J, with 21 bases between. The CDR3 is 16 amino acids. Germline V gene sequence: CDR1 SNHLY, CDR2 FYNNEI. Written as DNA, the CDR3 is TGTGCCAGCAGGGGGGCAGGGACGGGAGGCCTCACTGAAGCTTTCTTT. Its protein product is CASRGAGTGGLTEAFF.

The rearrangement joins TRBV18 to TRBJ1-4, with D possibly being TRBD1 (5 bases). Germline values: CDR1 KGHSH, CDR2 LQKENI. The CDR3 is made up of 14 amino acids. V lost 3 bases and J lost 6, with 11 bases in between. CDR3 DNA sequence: TGTGCCAGCTCACCTAACTGGGGGGATGAAAAACTGTTTTTT. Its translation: CASSPNWGDEKLFF. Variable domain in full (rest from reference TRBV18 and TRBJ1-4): NAGVMQNPRHLVRRRGQEARLRCSPMKGHSHVYWYRQLPEEGLKFMVYLQKENIIDESGMPKERFSAEFPKEGPSILRIQQVVRGDSAAYFCASSPNWGDEKLFFGSGTQLSVL.

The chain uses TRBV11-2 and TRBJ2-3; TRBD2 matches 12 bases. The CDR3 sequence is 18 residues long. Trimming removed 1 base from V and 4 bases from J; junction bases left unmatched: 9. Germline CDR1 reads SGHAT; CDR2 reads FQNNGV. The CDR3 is CASSLGASGRAMSDTQYF. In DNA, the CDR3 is TGTGCCAGCAGCTTAGGGGCTAGCGGGAGGGCCATGTCAGATACGCAGTATTTT. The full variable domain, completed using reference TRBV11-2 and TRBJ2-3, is EAGVAQSPRYKIIEKRQSVAFWCNPISGHATLYWYQQILGQGPKLLIQFQNNGVVDDSQLPKDRFSAERLKGVDSTLKIQPAKLEDSAVYLCASSLGASGRAMSDTQYFGPGTRLTVL.

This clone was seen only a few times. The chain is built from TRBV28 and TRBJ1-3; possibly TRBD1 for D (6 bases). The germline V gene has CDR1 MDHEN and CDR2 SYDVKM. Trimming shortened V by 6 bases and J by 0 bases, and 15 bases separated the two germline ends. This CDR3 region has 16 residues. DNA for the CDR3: TGTGCCAGCAGACAAGCCGGGACACACTCTGGAAACACCATATATTTT. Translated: CASRQAGTHSGNTIYF. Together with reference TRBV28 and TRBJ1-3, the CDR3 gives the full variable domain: DVKVTQSSRYLVKRTGEKVFLECVQDMDHENMFWYRQDPGLGLRLIYFSYDVKMKEKGDIPEGYSVSREKKERFSLILESASTNQTSMYLCASRQAGTHSGNTIYFGEGSWLTVV.

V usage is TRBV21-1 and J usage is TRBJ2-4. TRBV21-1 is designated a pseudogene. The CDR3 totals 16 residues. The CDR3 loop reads CASSKSRNIAKNIQYF. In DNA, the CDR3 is TGTGCCAGCAGCAAATCCCGGAATATAGCCAAAAACATTCAGTACTTC.

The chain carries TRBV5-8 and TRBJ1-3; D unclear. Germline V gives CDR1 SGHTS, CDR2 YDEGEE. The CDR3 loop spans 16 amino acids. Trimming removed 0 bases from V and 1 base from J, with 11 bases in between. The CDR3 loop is CASSLAGRRSGNTIYF. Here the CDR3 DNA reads TGTGCCAGCAGCTTGGCTGGCAGGAGGTCTGGAAACACCATATATTTT.

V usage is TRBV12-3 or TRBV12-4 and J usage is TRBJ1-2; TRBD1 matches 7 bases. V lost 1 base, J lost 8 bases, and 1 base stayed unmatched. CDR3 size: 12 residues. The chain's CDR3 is CASSLGGGGYTF. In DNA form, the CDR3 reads TGTGCCAGCAGTTTAGGAGGGGGCGGCTACACCTTC.

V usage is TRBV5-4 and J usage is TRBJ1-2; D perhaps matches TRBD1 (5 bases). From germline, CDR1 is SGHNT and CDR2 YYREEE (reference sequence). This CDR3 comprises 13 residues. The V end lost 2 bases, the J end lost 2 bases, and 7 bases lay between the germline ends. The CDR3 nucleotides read TGTGCCAGCAGCTTAGGGGAAAACTATGGCTACACCTTC. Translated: CASSLGENYGYTF.

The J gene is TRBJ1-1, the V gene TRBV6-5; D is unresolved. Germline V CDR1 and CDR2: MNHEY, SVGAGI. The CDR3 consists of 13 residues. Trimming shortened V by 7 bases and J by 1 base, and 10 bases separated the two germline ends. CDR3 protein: CASKSTKNTEAFF. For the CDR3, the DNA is TGTGCCAGCAAATCGACGAAGAACACTGAAGCTTTCTTT.

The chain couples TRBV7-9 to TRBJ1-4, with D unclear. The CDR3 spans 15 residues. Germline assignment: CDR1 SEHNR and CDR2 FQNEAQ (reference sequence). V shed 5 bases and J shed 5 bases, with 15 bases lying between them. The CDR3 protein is CASSPGVSPNEKLFF. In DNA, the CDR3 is TGTGCCAGCAGCCCCGGTGTGAGTCCGAATGAAAAACTGTTTTTT.

The DNA for the CDR3 is TGTGCCAGCGGGGGCAGACAACTTCCGAACACCGGGGAGCTGTTTTTT. This gives the protein CASGGRQLPNTGELFF. V usage is TRBV5-4 and J usage is TRBJ2-2; weak D call: TRBD1 (6 bases). V shed 7 bases and J shed 0 bases, with 16 bases lying between them. The V gene's germline CDR1 is SGHNT and CDR2 YYREEE (reference sequence). CDR3 length: 16 residues.

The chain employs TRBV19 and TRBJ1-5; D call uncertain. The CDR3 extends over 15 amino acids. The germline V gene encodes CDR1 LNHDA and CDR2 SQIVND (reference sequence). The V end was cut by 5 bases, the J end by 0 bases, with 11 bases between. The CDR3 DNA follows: TGTGCCAGTAGTTACAGTTGGGATAGCAATCAGCCCCAGCATTTT. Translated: CASSYSWDSNQPQHF.

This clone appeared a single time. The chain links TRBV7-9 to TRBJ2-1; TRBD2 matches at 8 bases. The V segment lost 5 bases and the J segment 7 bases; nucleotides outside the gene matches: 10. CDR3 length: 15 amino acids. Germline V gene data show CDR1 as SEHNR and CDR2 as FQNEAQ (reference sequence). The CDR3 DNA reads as TGTGCCAGCAGCACCCTAGCGGGTATGGGGAATGAGCAGTTCTTC. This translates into CASSTLAGMGNEQFF.

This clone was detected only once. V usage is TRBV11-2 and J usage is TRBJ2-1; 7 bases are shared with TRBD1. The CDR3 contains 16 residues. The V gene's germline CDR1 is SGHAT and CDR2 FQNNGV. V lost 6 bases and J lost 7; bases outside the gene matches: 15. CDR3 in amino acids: CASRPIRTGNNNEQFF. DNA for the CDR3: TGTGCCAGCAGGCCGATAAGGACAGGAAATAATAATGAGCAGTTCTTC.

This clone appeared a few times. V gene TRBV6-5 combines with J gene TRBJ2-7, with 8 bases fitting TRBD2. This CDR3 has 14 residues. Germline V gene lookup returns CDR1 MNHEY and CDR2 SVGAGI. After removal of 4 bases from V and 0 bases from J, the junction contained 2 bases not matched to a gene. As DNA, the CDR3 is TGTGCCAGCAGTTTAGCGGGACCCTCCTACGAGCAGTACTTC. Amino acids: CASSLAGPSYEQYF.

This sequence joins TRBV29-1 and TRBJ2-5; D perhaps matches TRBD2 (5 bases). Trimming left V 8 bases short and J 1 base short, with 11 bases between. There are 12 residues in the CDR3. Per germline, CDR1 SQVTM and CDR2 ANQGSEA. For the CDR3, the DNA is TGCAGCACTAGACTCGGCCAAGAGACCCAGTACTTC. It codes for CSTRLGQETQYF.

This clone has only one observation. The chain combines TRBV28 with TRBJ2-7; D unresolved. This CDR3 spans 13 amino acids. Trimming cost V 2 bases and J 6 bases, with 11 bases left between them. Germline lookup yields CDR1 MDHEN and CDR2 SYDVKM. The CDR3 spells CASSLSQIREQYF. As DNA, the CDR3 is TGTGCCAGCAGTTTAAGTCAGATTCGCGAGCAGTACTTC.

In DNA form, the CDR3 reads TGTGCCAGTAACCGGGACTTAGGTTATCAGCCCCAGCATTTT. Amino acids: CASNRDLGYQPQHF. The V call is TRBV19, the J call TRBJ1-5, with D possibly being TRBD1 (5 bases). CDR3 length equals 14 residues. V was pared by 7 bases and J by 5 bases, with 15 bases between. CDR1 is LNHDA, CDR2 SQIVND, per germline (reference sequence).

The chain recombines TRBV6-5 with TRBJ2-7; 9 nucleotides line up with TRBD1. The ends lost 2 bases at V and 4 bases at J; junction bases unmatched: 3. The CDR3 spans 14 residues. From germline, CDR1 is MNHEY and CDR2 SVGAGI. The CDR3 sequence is CASSYDRGMYEQYF. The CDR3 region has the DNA TGTGCCAGCAGTTACGACAGGGGGATGTACGAGCAGTACTTC.

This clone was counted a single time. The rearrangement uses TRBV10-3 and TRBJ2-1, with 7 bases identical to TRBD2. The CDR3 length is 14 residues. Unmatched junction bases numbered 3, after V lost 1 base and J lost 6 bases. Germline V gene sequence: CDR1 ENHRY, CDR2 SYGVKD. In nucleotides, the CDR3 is TGTGCCATCAGTGAGTGGGCTAGCGGCAATGAGCAGTTCTTC. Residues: CAISEWASGNEQFF.

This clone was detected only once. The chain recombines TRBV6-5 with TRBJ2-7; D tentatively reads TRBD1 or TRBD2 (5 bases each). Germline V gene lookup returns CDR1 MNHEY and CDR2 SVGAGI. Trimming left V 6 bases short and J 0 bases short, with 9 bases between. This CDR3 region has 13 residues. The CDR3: CASRRDDSYEQYF. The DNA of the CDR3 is TGTGCCAGCAGAAGGGACGACTCCTACGAGCAGTACTTC.

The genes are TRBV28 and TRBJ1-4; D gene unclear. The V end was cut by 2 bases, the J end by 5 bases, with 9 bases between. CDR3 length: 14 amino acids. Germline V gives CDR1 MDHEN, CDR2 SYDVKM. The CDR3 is CASSLAGRNEKLFF. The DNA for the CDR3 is TGTGCCAGCAGTTTAGCTGGGCGCAATGAAAAACTGTTTTTT.

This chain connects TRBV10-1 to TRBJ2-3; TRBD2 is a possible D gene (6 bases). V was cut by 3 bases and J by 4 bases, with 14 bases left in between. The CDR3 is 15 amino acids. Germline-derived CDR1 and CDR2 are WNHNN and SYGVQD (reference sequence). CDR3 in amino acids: CASSDRRRGSDTQYF. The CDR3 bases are TGCGCCAGCAGTGACCGCAGGAGGGGTTCAGATACGCAGTATTTT.

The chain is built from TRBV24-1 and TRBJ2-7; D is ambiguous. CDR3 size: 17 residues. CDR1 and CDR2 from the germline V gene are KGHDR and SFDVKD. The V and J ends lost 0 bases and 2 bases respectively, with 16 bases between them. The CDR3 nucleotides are TGTGCCACCAGTGATTTGGGACCTATCAAATTGGCCTACGAGCAGTACTTC. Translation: CATSDLGPIKLAYEQYF.

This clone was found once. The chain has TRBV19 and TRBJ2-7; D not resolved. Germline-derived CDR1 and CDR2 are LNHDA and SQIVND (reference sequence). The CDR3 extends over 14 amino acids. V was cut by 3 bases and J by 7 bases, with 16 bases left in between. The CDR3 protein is CASSMDQVSEEQYF. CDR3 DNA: TGTGCCAGTAGTATGGATCAGGTTTCAGAAGAGCAGTACTTC.